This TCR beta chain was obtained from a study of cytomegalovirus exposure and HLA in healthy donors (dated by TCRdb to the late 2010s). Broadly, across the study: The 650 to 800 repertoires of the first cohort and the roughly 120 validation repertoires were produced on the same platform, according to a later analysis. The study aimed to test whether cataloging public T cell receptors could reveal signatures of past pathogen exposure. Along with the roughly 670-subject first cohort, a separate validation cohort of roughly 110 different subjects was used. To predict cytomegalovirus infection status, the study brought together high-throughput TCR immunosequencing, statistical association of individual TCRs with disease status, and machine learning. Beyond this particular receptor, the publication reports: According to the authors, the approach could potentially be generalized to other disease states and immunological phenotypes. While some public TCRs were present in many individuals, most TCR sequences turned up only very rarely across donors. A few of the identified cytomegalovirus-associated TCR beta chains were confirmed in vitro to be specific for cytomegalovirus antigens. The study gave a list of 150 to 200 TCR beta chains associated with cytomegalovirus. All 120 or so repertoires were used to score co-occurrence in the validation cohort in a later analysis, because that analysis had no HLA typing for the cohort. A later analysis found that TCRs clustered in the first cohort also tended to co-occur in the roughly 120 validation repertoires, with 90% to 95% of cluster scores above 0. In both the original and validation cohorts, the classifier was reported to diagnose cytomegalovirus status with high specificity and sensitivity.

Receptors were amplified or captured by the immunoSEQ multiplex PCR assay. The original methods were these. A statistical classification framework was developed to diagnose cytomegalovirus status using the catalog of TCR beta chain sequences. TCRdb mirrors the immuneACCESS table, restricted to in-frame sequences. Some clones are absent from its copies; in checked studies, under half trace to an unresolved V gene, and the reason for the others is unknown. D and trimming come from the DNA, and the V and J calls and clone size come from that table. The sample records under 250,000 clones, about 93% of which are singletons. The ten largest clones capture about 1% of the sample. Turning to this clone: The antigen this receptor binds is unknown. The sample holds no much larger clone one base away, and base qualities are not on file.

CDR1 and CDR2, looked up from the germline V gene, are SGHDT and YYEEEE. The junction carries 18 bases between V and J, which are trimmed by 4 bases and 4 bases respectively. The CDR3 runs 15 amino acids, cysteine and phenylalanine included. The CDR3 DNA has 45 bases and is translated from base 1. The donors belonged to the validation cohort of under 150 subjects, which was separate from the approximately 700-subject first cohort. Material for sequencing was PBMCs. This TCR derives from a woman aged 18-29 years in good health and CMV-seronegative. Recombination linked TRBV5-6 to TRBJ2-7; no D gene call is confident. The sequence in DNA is TGTGCCAGCAGCCCGAGCCCGACTGCTACTTACGAGCAGTACTTC. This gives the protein CASSPSPTATYEQYF.